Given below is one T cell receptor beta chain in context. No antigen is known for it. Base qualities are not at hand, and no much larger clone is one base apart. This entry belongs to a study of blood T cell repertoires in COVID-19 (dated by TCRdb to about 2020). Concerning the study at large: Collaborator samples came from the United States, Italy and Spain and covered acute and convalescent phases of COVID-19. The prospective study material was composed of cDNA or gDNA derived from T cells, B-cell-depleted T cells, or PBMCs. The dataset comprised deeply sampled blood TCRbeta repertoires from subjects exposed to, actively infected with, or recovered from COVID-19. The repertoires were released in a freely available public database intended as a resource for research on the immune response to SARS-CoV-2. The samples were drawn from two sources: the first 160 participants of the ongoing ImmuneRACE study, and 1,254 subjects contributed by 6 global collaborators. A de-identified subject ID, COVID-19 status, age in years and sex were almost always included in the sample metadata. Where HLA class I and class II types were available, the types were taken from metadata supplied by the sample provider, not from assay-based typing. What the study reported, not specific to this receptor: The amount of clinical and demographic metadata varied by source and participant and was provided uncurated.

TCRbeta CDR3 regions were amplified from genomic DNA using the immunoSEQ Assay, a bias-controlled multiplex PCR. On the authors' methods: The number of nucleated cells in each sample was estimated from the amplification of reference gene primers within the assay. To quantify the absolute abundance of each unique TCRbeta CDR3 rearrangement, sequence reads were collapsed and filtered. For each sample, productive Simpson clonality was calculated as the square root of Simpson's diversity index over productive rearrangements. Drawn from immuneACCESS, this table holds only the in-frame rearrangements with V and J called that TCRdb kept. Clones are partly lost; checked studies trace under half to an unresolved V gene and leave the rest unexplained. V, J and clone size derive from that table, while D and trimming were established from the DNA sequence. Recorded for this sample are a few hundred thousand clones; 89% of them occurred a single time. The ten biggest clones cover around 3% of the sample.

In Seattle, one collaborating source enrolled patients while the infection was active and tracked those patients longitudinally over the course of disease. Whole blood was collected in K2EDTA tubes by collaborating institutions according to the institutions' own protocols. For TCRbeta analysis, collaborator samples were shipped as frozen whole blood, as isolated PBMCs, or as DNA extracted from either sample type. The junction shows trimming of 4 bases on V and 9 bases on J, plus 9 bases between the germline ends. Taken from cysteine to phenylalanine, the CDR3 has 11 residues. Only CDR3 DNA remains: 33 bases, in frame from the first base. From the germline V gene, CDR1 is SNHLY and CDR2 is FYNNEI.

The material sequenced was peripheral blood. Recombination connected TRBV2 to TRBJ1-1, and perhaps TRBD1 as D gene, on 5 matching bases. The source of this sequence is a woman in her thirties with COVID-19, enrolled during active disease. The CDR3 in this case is CASSGRGKAFF. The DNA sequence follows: TGTGCCAGCAGTGGTAGGGGTAAAGCTTTCTTT.